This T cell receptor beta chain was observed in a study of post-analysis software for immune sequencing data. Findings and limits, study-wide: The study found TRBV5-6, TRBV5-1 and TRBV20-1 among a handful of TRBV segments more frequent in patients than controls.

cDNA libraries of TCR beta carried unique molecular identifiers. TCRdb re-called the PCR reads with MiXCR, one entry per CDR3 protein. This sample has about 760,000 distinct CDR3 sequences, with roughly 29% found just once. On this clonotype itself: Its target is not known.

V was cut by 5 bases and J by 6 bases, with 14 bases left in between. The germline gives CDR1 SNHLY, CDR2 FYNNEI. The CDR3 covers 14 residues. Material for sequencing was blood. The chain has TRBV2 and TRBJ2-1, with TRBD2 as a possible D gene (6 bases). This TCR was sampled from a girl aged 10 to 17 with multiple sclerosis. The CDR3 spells CASSPRRDGNEQFF. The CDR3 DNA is TGTGCCAGCAGTCCTAGGCGGGATGGCAATGAGCAGTTCTTC.